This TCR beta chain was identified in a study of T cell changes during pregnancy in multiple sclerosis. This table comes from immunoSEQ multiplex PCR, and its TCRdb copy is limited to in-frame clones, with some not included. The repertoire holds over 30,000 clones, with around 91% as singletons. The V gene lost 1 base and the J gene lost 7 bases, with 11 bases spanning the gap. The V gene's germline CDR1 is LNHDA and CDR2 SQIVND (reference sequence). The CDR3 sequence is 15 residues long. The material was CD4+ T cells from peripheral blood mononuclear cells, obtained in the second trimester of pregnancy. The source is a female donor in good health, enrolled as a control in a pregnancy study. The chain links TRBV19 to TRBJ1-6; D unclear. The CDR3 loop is CASSIAPSRNSPLHF. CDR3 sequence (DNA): TGTGCCAGTAGTATAGCTCCCTCCAGGAATTCACCCCTCCACTTT. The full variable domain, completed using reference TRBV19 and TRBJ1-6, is DGGITQSPKYLFRKEGQNVTLSCEQNLNHDAMYWYRQDPGQGLRLIYYSQIVNDFQKGDIAEGYSVSREKKESFPLTVTSAQKNPTAFYLCASSIAPSRNSPLHFGNGTRLTVT.